This T cell receptor (beta chain) stems from a study of T cell changes during pregnancy in multiple sclerosis (dated by TCRdb to the late 2010s). Background for the entire study: The study examined how the T cell repertoire changed over the course of pregnancy in women with multiple sclerosis.

A note on this clone: Its antigen remains undetermined. Base qualities are not provided; no much larger clone lies one nucleotide away.

The germline V gene yields MNHNS for CDR1 and SASEGT for CDR2. The CDR3 sequence holds 15 residues, the cysteine and phenylalanine included. The CDR3 DNA has 45 bases and is translated from base 1. The trim is 4 bases for V and 8 bases for J, with a gap of 20 bases between the germline ends. Library creation used the immunoSEQ multiplex PCR assay. The table was pulled from immuneACCESS by TCRdb, which kept in-frame rearrangements only. Such tables lose some clones; where checked, under half of the loss comes from unresolved V genes, and the rest has no known cause. The sample table shows roughly 120,000 clones, and approximately 94% are seen once. The top ten constitute around 6% of the sample.

The sequence came from a female donor with multiple sclerosis, enrolled in a pregnancy study. The V and J segments used are TRBV6-1 and TRBJ1-2, with the D gene not clear enough to name. The sequencing here drew on peripheral blood, taken before pregnancy. The bases are TGTGCCAGCAGTGTATCTGGTCAACTGGAGCAGGGCTACACCTTC. Its protein product is CASSVSGQLEQGYTF.